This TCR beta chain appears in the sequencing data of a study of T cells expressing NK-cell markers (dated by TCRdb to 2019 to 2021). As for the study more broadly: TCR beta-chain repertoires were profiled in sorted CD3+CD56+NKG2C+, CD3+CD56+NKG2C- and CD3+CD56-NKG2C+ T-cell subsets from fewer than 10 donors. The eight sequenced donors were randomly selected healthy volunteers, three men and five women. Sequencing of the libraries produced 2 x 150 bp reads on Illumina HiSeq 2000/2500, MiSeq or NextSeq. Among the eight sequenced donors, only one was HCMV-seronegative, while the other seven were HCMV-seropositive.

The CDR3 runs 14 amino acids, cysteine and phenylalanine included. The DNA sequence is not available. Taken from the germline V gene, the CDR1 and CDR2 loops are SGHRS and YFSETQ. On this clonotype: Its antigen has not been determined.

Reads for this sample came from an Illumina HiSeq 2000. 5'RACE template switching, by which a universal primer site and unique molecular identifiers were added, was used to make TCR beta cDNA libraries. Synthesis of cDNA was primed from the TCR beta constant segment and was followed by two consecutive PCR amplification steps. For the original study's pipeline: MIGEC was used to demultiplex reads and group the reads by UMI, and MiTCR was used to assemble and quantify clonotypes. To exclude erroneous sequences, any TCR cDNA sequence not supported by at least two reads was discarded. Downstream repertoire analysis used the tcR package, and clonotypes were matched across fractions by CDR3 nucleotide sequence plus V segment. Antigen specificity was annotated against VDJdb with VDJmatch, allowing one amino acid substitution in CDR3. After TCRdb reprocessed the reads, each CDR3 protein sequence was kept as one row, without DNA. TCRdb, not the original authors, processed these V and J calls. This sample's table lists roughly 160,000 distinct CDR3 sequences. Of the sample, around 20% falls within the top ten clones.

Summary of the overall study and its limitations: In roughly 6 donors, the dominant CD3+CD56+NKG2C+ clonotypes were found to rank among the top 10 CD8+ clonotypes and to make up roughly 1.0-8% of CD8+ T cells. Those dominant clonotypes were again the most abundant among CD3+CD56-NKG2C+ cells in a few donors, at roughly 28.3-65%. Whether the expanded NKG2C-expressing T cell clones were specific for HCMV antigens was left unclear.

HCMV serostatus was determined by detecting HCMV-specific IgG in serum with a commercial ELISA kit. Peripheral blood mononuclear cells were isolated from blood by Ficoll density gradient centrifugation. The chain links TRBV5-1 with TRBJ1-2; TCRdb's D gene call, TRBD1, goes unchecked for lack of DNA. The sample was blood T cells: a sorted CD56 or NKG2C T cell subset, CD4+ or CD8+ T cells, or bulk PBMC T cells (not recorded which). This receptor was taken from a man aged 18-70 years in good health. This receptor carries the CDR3 CASSTGQGGYGYTF.